This TCR beta chain was captured by sequencing in a study of blood T cell repertoires in COVID-19. Across the whole study: Samples of COVID-19 (acute and convalescent) were obtained from the United States, Italy and Spain. PBMCs, B-cell-depleted T cells, or T cells provided the cDNA or gDNA that made up the material.

Trimming took 6 bases from V and 5 from J, leaving 13 bases between them. The CDR3 consists of 13 residues. Germline V CDR1 and CDR2: MNHEY, SVGAGI. The assay was immunoSEQ multiplex PCR, and TCRdb's table has in-frame clones only and misses some. The data show approximately 260,000 clones, 65% to 85% seen once. The clonotype comes from a woman between 35 and 50 years old with active or convalescent COVID-19. This chain uses TRBV6-5 with TRBJ1-1, with D tentatively TRBD1 (5 bases). The source material was peripheral blood. CDR3 loop: CASSRSGRTEAFF. The CDR3 nucleotides read TGTGCCAGCAGCCGATCAGGGAGGACTGAAGCTTTCTTT.